This paragraph covers one TCR beta chain sequence. Authors' methods: Reference gene primers were amplified, and this amplification served to estimate nucleated cell counts. The table came from immunoSEQ multiplex PCR; TCRdb's copy has only in-frame clones and leaves some out. V, J and clone size are taken as reported in that table, and D and trimming were inferred from the DNA itself. The sample holds about 230,000 clones; over 75% are singletons and the top ten take approximately 8%. This CDR3 comprises 13 residues. The germline V gene encodes CDR1 LNHDA and CDR2 SQIVND (reference sequence). The V gene lost 6 bases and the J gene lost 4 bases, with 10 bases spanning the gap. The entry originates in a study of blood T cell repertoires in COVID-19. Overall study: The study drew acute and convalescent COVID-19 samples from the United States, Italy and Spain. PBMCs, B-cell-depleted T cells, or T cells provided the cDNA or gDNA that made up the material.

The J gene is TRBJ1-5, the V gene TRBV19, with D uncertain. The sequence derives from a woman aged 80 or over with acute or convalescent COVID-19. The sample comprised peripheral blood. The CDR3 DNA follows: TGTGCCAGTAGGGGCTTACCTAATCAGCCCCAGCATTTT. This codes for CASRGLPNQPQHF.